Sequencing of this T cell receptor beta chain was carried out in a study of blood T cell repertoires in COVID-19. Study-wide background: Italy, Spain and the United States were the sources of the convalescent and acute COVID-19 samples. Sources were T cells, B-cell-depleted T cells, or PBMCs; the material itself was cDNA or gDNA.

Original processing methods: Reference gene primer amplification yielded estimated nucleated cell counts. Sequenced by immunoSEQ multiplex PCR; TCRdb stores in-frame clones only, minus some. The DNA was the basis for D and trimming; V, J and clone size are from that table. Altogether tens of thousands of clones are present, approximately 82% being singletons, with the ten largest covering 0.95% to 1.5%. The germline CDR1 and CDR2 sequences are SNHLY and FYNNEI. CDR3 length equals 14 residues. The V and J ends lost 6 bases and 9 bases respectively, with 20 bases between them. Material for sequencing was peripheral blood. The source is a woman aged 80 or over with acute or convalescent COVID-19. The chain uses TRBV2 and TRBJ1-1; maybe TRBD1 (6 bases). This chain's CDR3 is CASRDRTGSLKAFF. Here the CDR3 DNA reads TGTGCCAGCAGAGATCGTACAGGGTCGCTAAAAGCTTTCTTT.